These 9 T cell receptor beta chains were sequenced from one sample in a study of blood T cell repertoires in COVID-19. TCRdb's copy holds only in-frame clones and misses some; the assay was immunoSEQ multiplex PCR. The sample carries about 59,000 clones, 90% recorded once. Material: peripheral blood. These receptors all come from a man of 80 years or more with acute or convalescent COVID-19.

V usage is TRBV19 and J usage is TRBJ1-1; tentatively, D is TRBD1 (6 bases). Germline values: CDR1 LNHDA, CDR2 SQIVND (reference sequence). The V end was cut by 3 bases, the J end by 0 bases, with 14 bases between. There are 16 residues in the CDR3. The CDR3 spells CASSIRRQAMNTEAFF. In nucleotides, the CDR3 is TGTGCCAGTAGTATTAGAAGACAGGCCATGAACACTGAAGCTTTCTTT.

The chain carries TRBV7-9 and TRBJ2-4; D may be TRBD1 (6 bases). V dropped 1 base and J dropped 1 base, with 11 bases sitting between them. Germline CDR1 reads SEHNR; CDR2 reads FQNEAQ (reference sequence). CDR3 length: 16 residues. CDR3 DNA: TGTGCCAGCAGCTTAGTGGCAGGGGCGGCCAAAAACATTCAGTACTTC. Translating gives CASSLVAGAAKNIQYF.

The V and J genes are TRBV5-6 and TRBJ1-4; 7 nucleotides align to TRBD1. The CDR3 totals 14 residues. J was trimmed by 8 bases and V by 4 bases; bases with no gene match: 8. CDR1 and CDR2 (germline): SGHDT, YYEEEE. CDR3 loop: CASSNDRDGEKLFF. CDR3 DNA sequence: TGTGCCAGCAGCAATGACAGGGATGGCGAAAAACTGTTTTTT.

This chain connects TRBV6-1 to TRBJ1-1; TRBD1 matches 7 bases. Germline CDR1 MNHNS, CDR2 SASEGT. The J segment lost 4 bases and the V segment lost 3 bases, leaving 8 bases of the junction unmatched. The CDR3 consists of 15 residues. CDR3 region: CASSESTGVGTEAFF. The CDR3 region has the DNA TGTGCCAGCAGTGAGTCTACAGGGGTAGGCACTGAAGCTTTCTTT.

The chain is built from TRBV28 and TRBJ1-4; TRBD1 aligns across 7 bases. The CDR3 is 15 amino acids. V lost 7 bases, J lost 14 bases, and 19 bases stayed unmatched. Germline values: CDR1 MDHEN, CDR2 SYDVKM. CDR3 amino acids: CASMPGTPMPGGLFF. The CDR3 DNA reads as TGTGCCAGCATGCCCGGGACCCCTATGCCAGGGGGGCTGTTTTTT.

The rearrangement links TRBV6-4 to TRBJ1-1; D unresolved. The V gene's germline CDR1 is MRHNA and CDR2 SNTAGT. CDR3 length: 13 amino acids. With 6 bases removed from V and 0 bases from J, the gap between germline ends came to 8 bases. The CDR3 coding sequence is TGTGCCAGCAGAGGCGGGTTGAACACTGAAGCTTTCTTT. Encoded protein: CASRGGLNTEAFF.

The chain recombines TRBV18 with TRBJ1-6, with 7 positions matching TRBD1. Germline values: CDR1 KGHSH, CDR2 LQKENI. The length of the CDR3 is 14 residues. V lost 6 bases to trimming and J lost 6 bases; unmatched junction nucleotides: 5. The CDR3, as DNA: TGTGCCAGCTCGCGGGACAGTGCTAATTCACCCCTCCACTTT. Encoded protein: CASSRDSANSPLHF.

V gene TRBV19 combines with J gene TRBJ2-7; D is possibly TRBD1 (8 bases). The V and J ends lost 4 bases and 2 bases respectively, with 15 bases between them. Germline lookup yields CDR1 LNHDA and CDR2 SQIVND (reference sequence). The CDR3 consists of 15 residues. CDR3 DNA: TGTGCCAGTAGTAGGGAGGGGACAGGAACCTACGAGCAGTACTTC. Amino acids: CASSREGTGTYEQYF.

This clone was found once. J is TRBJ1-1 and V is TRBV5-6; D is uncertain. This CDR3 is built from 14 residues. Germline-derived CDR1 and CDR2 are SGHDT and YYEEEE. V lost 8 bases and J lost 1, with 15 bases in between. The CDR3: CASRRRFGNTEAFF. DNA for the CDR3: TGTGCCAGTCGTCGTCGATTCGGGAACACTGAAGCTTTCTTT.